This TCR beta chain was found in a study of blood T cell repertoires in COVID-19. Turning to the study itself: Whether acute or convalescent, the COVID-19 samples came from the United States, Italy and Spain.

The germline V and J ends were trimmed by 4 bases and 5 bases, with 12 bases remaining between them. The CDR3 totals 13 residues. Looked up from germline, CDR1 is LGHDT and CDR2 is YNNKEL (reference sequence). How the authors handled the data: Estimation of nucleated cell counts was performed using reference gene primer amplification. The method was immunoSEQ multiplex PCR; TCRdb's version includes in-frame clones alone and lacks a portion of them. V, J and clone size were drawn from that table, and D and trimming were deduced from the DNA. The sample consists of approximately 89,000 clones, 80% of them appearing once. This clone has just one count.

Material: peripheral blood. The sequence came from a human donor in a cohort sampled during active COVID-19. The chain joins TRBV3-1 (or the pseudogene TRBV3-2) to TRBJ2-7; D is perhaps TRBD2 (5 bases). The CDR3 DNA follows: TGTGCCAGCAGCCCTAGCCGCAGCAACGAGCAGTACTTC. This codes for CASSPSRSNEQYF.